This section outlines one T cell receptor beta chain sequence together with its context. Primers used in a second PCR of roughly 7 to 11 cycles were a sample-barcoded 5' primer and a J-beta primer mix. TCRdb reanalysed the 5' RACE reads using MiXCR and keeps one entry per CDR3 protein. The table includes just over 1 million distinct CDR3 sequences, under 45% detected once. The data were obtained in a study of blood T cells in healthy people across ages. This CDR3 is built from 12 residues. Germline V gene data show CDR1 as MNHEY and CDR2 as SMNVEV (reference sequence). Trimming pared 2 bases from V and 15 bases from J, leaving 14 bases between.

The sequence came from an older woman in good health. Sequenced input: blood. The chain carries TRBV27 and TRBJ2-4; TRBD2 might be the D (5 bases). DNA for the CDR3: TGTGCCAGCAGTTTACCCGGGGAAAGGACGTACTTC. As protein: CASSLPGERTYF.